This T cell receptor (beta chain) originates from a study of blood T cell repertoires in COVID-19. About the research overall: The cDNA or gDNA used as material had been derived from T cells, B-cell-depleted T cells, or PBMCs.

With respect to this clone: One end of the junction varies from germline; a read error may be responsible.

Clones were sequenced by immunoSEQ multiplex PCR, and TCRdb holds only the in-frame ones, with some missing. The sample has fewer than 70,000 clones, around 93% seen once. The CDR3 is 12 amino acids. Germline V gene sequence: CDR1 SGHTA, CDR2 FQGNSA. The sample was peripheral blood. The origin of this receptor is a man in his fifties with active COVID-19. V gene TRBV7-2 combines with J gene TRBJ1-3; D not certain. The CDR3 reads CASSLGRDTIYF. In DNA form, the CDR3 reads TGTGCCAGCAGTTTAGGGCGGGACACCATATATTTT.